This is a list of T cell receptor beta chains from one sample in a study of T-cell reconstitution after alpha-beta-depleted transplantation in children. TCRdb recomputed calls from the PCR reads with MiXCR, one row per CDR3 protein. In the table there are about 400,000 distinct CDR3 sequences, roughly 20% of which are singletons. The sequenced sample was PBMCs from the stem cell graft donor, obtained from the stem cell graft. The origin of the receptors is a human donor who donated a stem cell graft to a child with acute myeloid leukemia. Each CDR3 is given with its conserved first and last residue. The D gene is left open where the match is weak. The listing skips clone size in some rows; elsewhere it reads once, few, many or a size class.

J | D | size | V | CDR3 | DNA
TRBJ2-1 | TRBD1 | few | TRBV20-1 | CSATQGWSEQFF | TGCAGTGCTACACAGGGGTGGAGTGAGCAGTTCTTC
TRBJ1-2 | . | few | TRBV10-1 | CASSPRRDYGYTF | TGCGCCAGCAGTCCGAGACGGGACTATGGCTACACCTTC
TRBJ2-1 | TRBD2 | . | TRBV7-9 | CASSLTSGRIYNEQFF | TGTGCCAGCAGCCTGACTAGCGGGAGAATTTACAATGAGCAGTTCTTC
TRBJ1-5 | . | . | TRBV10-3 | CAISDISNQPQHF | TGTGCCATCAGTGATATTAGCAATCAGCCCCAGCATTTT
TRBJ1-1 | . | . | TRBV20-1 | CSARSPGVTVSEAFF | TGCAGTGCTAGATCCCCAGGGGTGACTGTCTCTGAAGCTTTCTTT
TRBJ1-1 | . | . | TRBV18 | CASSPLALNTEAFF | TGTGCCAGCTCACCGCTTGCGCTGAACACTGAAGCTTTCTTT
TRBJ2-1 | TRBD2 | . | TRBV7-2 | CASSSVGTRSSYNEQFF | TGTGCCAGCAGCTCCGTAGGGACTAGAAGCTCCTACAATGAGCAGTTCTTC
TRBJ2-7 | TRBD2 | few | TRBV4-2 | CASSQDFVAGGEDEQYF | TGTGCCAGCAGCCAAGATTTCGTCGCGGGAGGAGAAGACGAGCAGTACTTC
TRBJ2-7 | TRBD2 | many | TRBV7-6 | CASSFQPGGGLAGGTYEQYF | TGTGCCAGCAGCTTCCAGCCGGGGGGTGGACTAGCGGGAGGGACCTACGAGCAGTACTTC
TRBJ1-1 | . | many | TRBV20-1 | CSASPFNLAHTEAFF | TGCAGTGCTAGTCCTTTTAACTTGGCCCACACTGAAGCTTTCTTT
TRBJ2-5 | . | few | TRBV10-3 | CAISEGHRGRETQYF | TGTGCCATCAGTGAGGGACATCGGGGCAGGGAGACCCAGTACTTC
TRBJ2-3 | . | few | TRBV6-1 | CASSQTGVSSTDTQYF | TGTGCCAGCAGCCAGACAGGAGTATCTAGCACAGATACGCAGTATTTT
TRBJ2-5 | . | . | TRBV20-1 | CSALAYQETQYF | TGCAGTGCTTTGGCCTACCAAGAGACCCAGTACTTC
TRBJ1-5 | . | many | TRBV20-1 | CSARDSRQPQHF | TGCAGTGCTAGAGATTCCAGGCAGCCCCAGCATTTT
TRBJ1-1 | . | . | TRBV5-1 | CASSSGTTNTEAFF | TGCGCCAGCAGCTCTGGGACAACTAACACTGAAGCTTTCTTT
TRBJ2-5 | . | many | TRBV20-1 | CSARRGIQETQYF | TGCAGTGCACGCCGAGGAATCCAAGAGACCCAGTACTTC
TRBJ1-1 | . | few | TRBV27 | CASILGPEAFF | TGTGCCAGCATCTTGGGGCCAGAAGCTTTCTTT